Reported below is one T cell receptor beta chain. Clones were sequenced by immunoSEQ multiplex PCR, and TCRdb holds only the in-frame ones, with some missing. There are some 160,000 clones in the sample; around 90% occur only once, and 0.68% lies in the top ten. The CDR3 extends over 14 amino acids. The germline V gene has CDR1 SGDLS and CDR2 YYNGEE. V dropped 3 bases and J dropped 3 bases, with 9 bases sitting between them. This record belongs to a study of control samples from healthy donors and cancer patients. This clonotype was obtained from a woman aged 25-40 years in good health. The gene calls are TRBV9 and TRBJ2-2, with D perhaps matching TRBD1 or TRBD2 (5 bases each). Sequenced input: blood. For the CDR3, the DNA is TGTGCCAGCAGCGAGGGACCATACACCGGGGAGCTGTTTTTT. Its translation: CASSEGPYTGELFF.